This paragraph covers one T cell receptor beta chain sequence. This sample was included in a study of control samples from healthy donors and cancer patients. Trimming took off 2 bases at V and 7 bases at J, with 9 bases between the two ends. The germline V gene has CDR1 DFQATT and CDR2 SNEGSKA (reference sequence). This CDR3 is built from 11 residues. Repertoires were generated with immunoSEQ multiplex PCR, while TCRdb's copy carries only in-frame clones and drops some. The data contain roughly 74,000 clones, approximately 94% of them singletons. The sample taken for sequencing was blood. This receptor was obtained from a woman between 18 and 29 years old in good health. This rearrangement joins TRBV20-1 to TRBJ2-7, with D hard to call. The CDR3 DNA follows: TGCAGTGCTAGACTCCAGAGGGAGCAGTACTTC. It is translated as CSARLQREQYF.